This is a list of T cell receptor beta chains from one sample in a study of blood T cell repertoires in COVID-19. Clones were sequenced by immunoSEQ multiplex PCR, and TCRdb holds only the in-frame ones, with some missing. The sample yields 250,000 to 300,000 clones, roughly 90% seen once. What was sequenced was peripheral blood. Receptors were obtained from a woman aged 30 to 39 with COVID-19, enrolled during active disease. Both conserved end residues are trimmed from each CDR3. Fields, in order: V gene, J gene, CDR3 protein.

TRBV19,TRBJ2-1,ASGWGEGFDEQF
TRBV9,TRBJ1-1,ASSVGRAGDEAF
TRBV21-1,TRBJ1-1,ARGPHTEAF
TRBV3-1/TRBV3-2,TRBJ1-2,ASSQSPQGGNGYT
TRBV9,TRBJ2-2,ASSVLGTGGWTGELF
TRBV6-5,TRBJ1-2,ASSWDRSNYGYT
TRBV9,TRBJ2-1,ASSMGGNEQF
TRBV18,TRBJ1-6,ASSPHTNSPLH
TRBV30,TRBJ2-2,ARRRSGELF
TRBV5-1,TRBJ2-1,ASSWTSGTNEQF
TRBV6-5,TRBJ1-1,ASSRAGQAF
TRBV30,TRBJ2-7,AWSHRDRVSYEQY
TRBV27,TRBJ2-2,ASSSMAGTGAGELF
TRBV10-2,TRBJ1-2,ASSDDGNYGYT
TRBV4-1,TRBJ1-2,ASSQDRDRGYGYT
TRBV3-1/TRBV3-2,TRBJ1-1,ASSQGGQVNTEAF
TRBV27,TRBJ1-1,ASRGRGMNTEAF
TRBV28,TRBJ1-2,ASSLGGPNYGYT
TRBV6-5,TRBJ2-7,ASSYSRQGNSYEQY
TRBV10-2,TRBJ1-4,ASSVGGATNEKLF
TRBV6-1,TRBJ2-7,ASSEQGNEQY
TRBV11-2,TRBJ2-2,ASSSVAGANTGELF
TRBV28,TRBJ2-7,ASSSLPGQGHEQY
TRBV5-8,TRBJ1-5,ASSQVPGQPQH
TRBV2,TRBJ2-7,ATRTSGSSYEQY
TRBV2,TRBJ2-1,ASRREHYNEQF
TRBV30,TRBJ1-2,ARTGFDYGYT
TRBV7-9,TRBJ1-2,ASSLAGGFYGYT
TRBV18,TRBJ2-3,ASSDLARGTDTQY
TRBV2,TRBJ2-1,ASTRPGDNEQF
TRBV7-9,TRBJ1-1,ASSSQGYTEAF
TRBV18,TRBJ2-5,ASSPSPQGALYLETQY